A single T cell receptor beta chain is shown here with its context. Its antigen is currently unknown. TCRdb's copy holds only in-frame clones and misses some; the assay was immunoSEQ multiplex PCR. The table includes fewer than 40,000 clones, roughly 90% detected once. This specimen belongs to a study of T cells in narcolepsy. This CDR3 spans 15 amino acids. Per the germline V gene, CDR1 is SGHNT and CDR2 is YYREEE (reference sequence). Trimming took 4 bases from V and 3 from J, leaving 16 bases between them. Points from the study as a whole: Autoreactive HCRT-specific and TRIB2-specific clonotypes were marked in same-patient CSF-versus-blood CD4+ comparisons.

What was sequenced was CD45RA- memory CD4+ T cells from PBMCs. V and J are TRBV5-4 and TRBJ2-5; D tentatively fits TRBD1 or TRBD2 (6 bases each). The receptor was derived from a human donor with narcolepsy. CDR3 in amino acids: CASSLGGRSEETQYF. The CDR3 nucleotides read TGTGCCAGCAGCCTAGGGGGGCGAAGTGAAGAGACCCAGTACTTC.